Listed below are T cell receptor beta chains from one sample, sequenced in a study of shared clonotypes between healthy human individuals. Here immunoSEQ multiplex PCR was the method, and the copy in TCRdb shows in-frame clones only, minus some. The repertoire includes some 2,000,000 clones, 90% to 97% of them detected once, and 0.1% to 0.15% sits in the top ten. The sample was naive CD4+ T cells sorted from blood. These receptors were obtained from a man aged 18 to 29 in good health. Both conserved end residues are part of each CDR3. The D gene is left open where the match is weak. Clone size is not always given. Where it is, it says once, few, many or a class for expanded clones.

clone_size j_call v_call cdr3_length d_call cdr3_nt cdr3_aa
- TRBJ1-4 TRBV6-1 14 - TGTGCCAGCAGTGAATCAGGGCCAAATGAAAAACTGTTTTTT CASSESGPNEKLFF
once TRBJ2-2 TRBV5-1 16 - TGCGCCAGCAGCTTGACAAGTGGGCAACGGACCGGGGAGCTGTTTTTT CASSLTSGQRTGELFF
- TRBJ2-7 TRBV25-1 15 TRBD1 TGTGCCAGCAGCGGAACAGGGGGCCTCTCCTACGAGCAGTACTTC CASSGTGGLSYEQYF
once TRBJ2-7 TRBV5-1 14 TRBD1 TGCGCCAGCAGCCCCGCGGGACAGGCCTACGAGCAGTACTTC CASSPAGQAYEQYF
- TRBJ1-4 TRBV7-8 15 - TGTGCCAGCAGCTTAGGTCAAGCAACTAATGAAAAACTGTTTTTT CASSLGQATNEKLFF
- TRBJ2-1 TRBV11-3 15 TRBD2 TGTGCCAGCAGCTTGAGCGGGAGCTCCTACAATGAGCAGTTCTTC CASSLSGSSYNEQFF
- TRBJ1-4 TRBV29-1 12 - TGCAGCGTGGAAGAGGATAATGAAAAACTGTTTTTT CSVEEDNEKLFF
- TRBJ1-4 TRBV2 13 TRBD1 TGTGCCAGACAGGGGGGAACTAATGAAAAACTGTTTTTT CARQGGTNEKLFF
- TRBJ1-1 TRBV11-2 16 - TGTGCCAGCAGCCGAGGGTCCAGGGTTATGAACACTGAAGCTTTCTTT CASSRGSRVMNTEAFF
- TRBJ1-2 TRBV5-4 16 - TGTGCCAGCAGCGGCGGGACCCCAAAACTCCTGTATGGCTACACCTTC CASSGGTPKLLYGYTF
- TRBJ2-3 TRBV30 13 - TGTGCCTGGAGGACCAGTAGCACAGATACGCAGTATTTT CAWRTSSTDTQYF
- TRBJ2-2 TRBV7-2 16 - TGTGCCAGCAGCTTAGTCTCCGGGGTAGGAACCGGGGAGCTGTTTTTT CASSLVSGVGTGELFF
- TRBJ2-1 TRBV11-2 15 TRBD2 TGTGCCAGCAGGTTGGTAGCGGGGGCTCTCAATGAGCAGTTCTTC CASRLVAGALNEQFF
- TRBJ1-1 TRBV2 14 - TGTGCCAGTCTTACAGGGCCCGGGAACACTGAAGCTTTCTTT CASLTGPGNTEAFF
- TRBJ1-1 TRBV27 14 - TGTGCCAGCAGTTTACAGGGTGGAGGCACTGAAGCTTTCTTT CASSLQGGGTEAFF
- TRBJ2-5 TRBV19 16 - TGTGCCAGTAGTATGTTAAACGGACCGGGCCAAGAGACCCAGTACTTC CASSMLNGPGQETQYF
- TRBJ2-7 TRBV5-1 14 TRBD1 TGCGCCAGCAGATCGGACAGGGGGACGTGGGAGCAGTACTTC CASRSDRGTWEQYF
- TRBJ1-5 TRBV18 15 TRBD1 TGTGCCAGCTCACCACCTACAGGGGACAATCAGCCCCAGCATTTT CASSPPTGDNQPQHF
- TRBJ1-2 TRBV10-3 16 - TGTGCCATCAGTGAGTCACCTCAGGGTGAGAGGGATGGCTACACCTTC CAISESPQGERDGYTF
- TRBJ1-2 TRBV6-4 14 - TGTGCCAGCAGGACGGACGGCATGAGTAGTGGCTACACCTTC CASRTDGMSSGYTF
- TRBJ1-2 TRBV19 15 - TGTGCCAGTAGTATAACTGAAAAGGGCCCCTATGGCTACACCTTC CASSITEKGPYGYTF
- TRBJ2-5 TRBV27 17 - TGTGCCAGCAAGTCTTTAAGGGTTGAGGGTCGAAAAGAGACCCAGTACTTC CASKSLRVEGRKETQYF
- TRBJ2-7 TRBV11-3 15 TRBD2 TGTGCCAGCAGCTCCCAACTCGGGACTAGCTACGAGCAGTACTTC CASSSQLGTSYEQYF